Described below is a single T cell receptor beta chain sequence and its context. Its antigen is as yet unknown. The data were taken from a study of T-cell memory formation after mild COVID-19. Findings and limits, study-wide: Some responding clones appeared in pre-infection memory, suggesting cross-reactive memory joined.

TCRdb reprocessed the 5' RACE reads via MiXCR and lists one record per CDR3 protein. In the table there are hundreds of thousands of distinct CDR3 sequences, 15% to 20% of which are singletons. The sequencing input was PBMCs or a T cell subset sorted from them (not recorded which). The TCR sequence derives from an adult woman who had mild COVID-19 (a few samples of this study predate the infection). Cell type and time point are not known.

CDR3 residues: CASSPSWGGENTGELFF. Here the CDR3 DNA reads TGTGCCAGCTCACCCAGCTGGGGAGGGGAGAACACCGGGGAGCTGTTTTTT. The V gene is TRBV18, the J gene TRBJ2-2; 7 nucleotides line up with TRBD2. This CDR3 has 17 amino acids. The ends lost 3 bases at V and 1 base at J; junction bases unmatched: 8. Germline assignment: CDR1 KGHSH and CDR2 LQKENI.